The entry that follows covers one T cell receptor (beta chain) sequence. The antigen is unknown. In germline, CDR1 is SGHTA, CDR2 FQGNSA. Trimming took 5 bases from V and 1 from J, leaving 12 bases between them. This CDR3 contains 14 residues. The PCR employed 60 Vbeta primers together with 13 Jbeta primers. The table came from immunoSEQ multiplex PCR; TCRdb's copy has only in-frame clones and leaves some out. This sample has some 96,000 clones, with around 74% found just once. The sample comes from a study of cytomegalovirus exposure and HLA in healthy donors. Study overall: Out of 398 genotyped donors, less than 85% belonged to the Caucasian-associated ancestry cluster.

General observations from the study: No immune exposure information besides CMV serostatus was available. Previously analyzed data showed that most TCR beta V segments were productive at a frequency of about 90% or about 30%.

Each donor's status was that of a healthy bone marrow donor. The TCR originated in a man aged 40-50 years in good health and CMV-seropositive. Sequenced material: PBMCs. The V call is TRBV7-2, the J call TRBJ2-7, with unresolved D. This CDR3 reads CASSPFAVSYEQYF. The CDR3, as DNA: TGTGCCAGCAGCCCCTTCGCGGTTTCCTACGAGCAGTACTTC.